This T cell receptor beta chain was sequenced during a study of blood T cell repertoires in COVID-19 (dated by TCRdb to 2018 to 2020). Describing the broader study: The collaborator samples originated in the United States, Italy and Spain and spanned the acute and convalescent phases of COVID-19. The prospective study material was composed of cDNA or gDNA derived from T cells, B-cell-depleted T cells, or PBMCs. The dataset comprised deeply sampled blood TCRbeta repertoires from subjects exposed to, actively infected with, or recovered from COVID-19. The repertoires were released in a freely available public database intended as a resource for research on the immune response to SARS-CoV-2. The samples were drawn from the first 160 participants of the ongoing ImmuneRACE study and from over 950 subjects provided by 6 global collaborators. Sample metadata almost always included a de-identified subject ID, COVID-19 status, age in years and sex. Where available, HLA class I and class II types were taken from metadata supplied by the sample provider and were not determined by assay-based typing.

TCRbeta CDR3 regions were amplified from genomic DNA using the immunoSEQ Assay, a bias-controlled multiplex PCR. The authors processed their data as follows. Within the assay, amplification of reference gene primers was used to estimate how many nucleated cells each sample contained. Sequence reads were collapsed and filtered to measure the absolute abundance of every unique TCRbeta CDR3 rearrangement. For each sample, productive Simpson clonality was calculated by taking the square root of Simpson's diversity index across productive rearrangements. TCRdb re-hosts the immuneACCESS table, in-frame sequences only. Its copies lack some clones; in the studies checked, an unresolved V gene accounts for under half of them, and the cause for the rest is not known. The V and J calls and clone size were taken over from that table, and D and trimming were inferred from the DNA. Counted in this sample were over 150,000 clones; around four fifths of them appeared once. Of the sample, under 3.5% is held by the ten largest clones.

About this clone: What antigen it recognizes has not been identified. Base qualities are not provided; no much larger clone lies one nucleotide away.

Study-level results and caveats: Clinical and demographic metadata were provided uncurated, with the amount varying by source and participant.

Reading from cysteine to phenylalanine, the CDR3 counts 15 amino acids. Left in the record is the CDR3 DNA by itself, 45 bases read in frame from the first base. Germline trimming: 3 bases from V, 3 bases from J; junction bases outside gene matches: 7. From a lookup of the germline V gene, CDR1 and CDR2 are SGHRS and YFSETQ. One collaborating source in Seattle enrolled patients during active infection and followed them longitudinally through the course of disease. The collaborating institutions used their own protocols to collect whole blood in K2EDTA tubes. For TCRbeta analysis, collaborator samples were shipped as frozen whole blood, as isolated PBMCs, or as DNA extracted from either sample type.

The sequenced sample was peripheral blood. This clonotype was sampled from an elderly woman with COVID-19, enrolled during active disease. The sequence is built from TRBV5-1 and TRBJ2-5, with 8 bases matching TRBD2. The nucleotide sequence is given as TGCGCCAGCAGCTGGACCACAGCGGGAGAAGAGACCCAGTACTTC. Its protein reads: CASSWTTAGEETQYF. Beyond the CDR3, the reference TRBV5-1 and TRBJ2-5 genes provide the residues; the full variable domain reads: KAGVTQTPRYLIKTRGQQVTLSCSPISGHRSVSWYQQTPGQGLQFLFEYFSETQRNKGNFPGRFSGRQFSNSRSEMNVSTLELGDSALYLCASSWTTAGEETQYFGPGTRLLVL.